In this sample, the clone carrying this TCR beta chain turned up once. Clones were sequenced by immunoSEQ multiplex PCR, and TCRdb holds only the in-frame ones, with some missing. The sample yields nearly 1,000,000 clones, less than 85% seen once. Germline CDR1 reads SGHRS; CDR2 reads YFSETQ. CDR3 size: 14 residues. V lost 6 bases, J lost 0 bases, and 9 bases lay in between. These data are taken from a study of shared clonotypes between healthy human individuals. This clonotype originated in a man aged 18 to 35 in good health. The chain couples TRBV5-1 to TRBJ2-2; weak D call: TRBD1 (6 bases). Sequenced sample: memory CD4+ T cells sorted from blood. Described subset: CD45RA-negative fraction. The CDR3 bases are TGCGCCAGCAAGAGGGGGACGAACACCGGGGAGCTGTTTTTT. The encoded protein is CASKRGTNTGELFF.